A selection of T cell receptor beta chains follows, all from one sample in a study of spatial heterogeneity in lung cancer. TCRdb reanalysed the 5' RACE reads using MiXCR and keeps one entry per CDR3 protein. Of about 1,600 distinct CDR3 sequences listed, 16% are singletons. Sample: lung tumor tissue, taken at surgery. These receptors were collected from a female donor with early-stage non-small cell lung cancer. CDR3s include the opening cysteine and the closing phenylalanine or tryptophan. D genes are given only for firm matches. Clone size, where shown, is once, few, many, or a class for clones that have expanded.

V gene	D gene	J gene	clone size	CDR3 DNA	CDR3 protein
TRBV6-2/TRBV6-3	TRBD2	TRBJ2-5	medium-sized	TGTGCCAGCAGCTGGACTAGCGGGGGAGATGAGACCCAGTACTTC	CASSWTSGGDETQYF
TRBV7-7	.	TRBJ2-1	large	TGTGCTATATCGGACGGCGATTCCTACAATGAGCAGTTCTTC	CAISDGDSYNEQFF
TRBV5-1	.	TRBJ1-1	few	TGCGCCAGCAGTTCTCAGGGCCTGGAAGCTTTCTTT	CASSSQGLEAFF
TRBV6-6	.	TRBJ1-5	large	TGTGCCAGCGGGGGAAGCAATCAGCCCCAGCATTTT	CASGGSNQPQHF
TRBV5-1	.	TRBJ2-2	.	TGCGCCAGCAGCTTGACGGGGGCTAACACCGGGGAGCTGTTTTTT	CASSLTGANTGELFF
TRBV30	.	TRBJ1-5	.	TGTGCCTGGAGTGTAGGTAGCAATCAGCCCCAGCATTTT	CAWSVGSNQPQHF
TRBV7-2	.	TRBJ1-5	.	TGTGCCAGCAGTTGGGACGGGAGGGATCAGCCCCAGCATTTT	CASSWDGRDQPQHF
TRBV18	.	TRBJ2-7	many	TGTGCCAGCTCACCAAAGTCCTACGAGCAGTACTTC	CASSPKSYEQYF
TRBV10-3	.	TRBJ2-2	medium-sized	TGTGCCATCAGATTGCTAGATCATGACGCCCTCGACAGTAACACCGGGGAGCTGTTTTTT	CAIRLLDHDALDSNTGELFF
TRBV5-1	.	TRBJ2-5	medium-sized	TGCGCCAGCAGCTTGGGACAAGAAGAGACCCAGTACTTC	CASSLGQEETQYF
TRBV9	TRBD1	TRBJ2-1	few	TGTGCCAGCAGCCCACAGGGGGTCGAGCAGTTCTTC	CASSPQGVEQFF
TRBV11-2	.	TRBJ2-3	large	TGTGCCAGCAGCTCCCCCGGGGGAAACTCGGAGCTTGCAGATACGCAGTATTTT	CASSSPGGNSELADTQYF
TRBV18	.	TRBJ2-4	.	TGTGCCAGCTCACCCGGACACGAAGGGAACATTCAGTACTTC	CASSPGHEGNIQYF
TRBV7-6	.	TRBJ2-3	.	TGTGCCAGCAGCTTATTGGGGCCCGAGGGAGATACGCAGTATTTT	CASSLLGPEGDTQYF
TRBV5-6	TRBD2	TRBJ2-7	many	TGTGCCAGCAGCTTCGGCCGAGGGCTAGCGGGGGTTCAGTACTTC	CASSFGRGLAGVQYF
TRBV3-1	.	TRBJ1-3	large	TGTGCCAGCAGGTTAGAGGGTAACTCTGGAAACACCATATATTTT	CASRLEGNSGNTIYF